The 8 T cell receptor beta chains below all came from one sample that was sequenced in a study of CD8 T cells in ankylosing spondylitis. TCRdb fed the 5' RACE reads into MiXCR, producing one record per CDR3 protein. This table holds some 180,000 distinct CDR3 sequences, approximately 18% found once. Sequenced material: blood, either unsorted or a sorted T cell fraction (not recorded which). All receptors come from a male donor under 30 with ankylosing spondylitis or in good health (not recorded which).

This clonotype was observed many times. This chain links TRBV2 with TRBJ2-1; D gene uncertain. The V and J ends lost 6 bases and 10 bases respectively, with 10 bases between them. The CDR3 runs to 11 residues. Germline CDR1 and CDR2: SNHLY and FYNNEI. CDR3 residues: CASRIGWEQFF. The CDR3 DNA follows: TGTGCCAGCAGGATCGGTTGGGAGCAGTTCTTC.

In this sample, this clonotype turned up many times. V and J are TRBV5-4 and TRBJ2-1; D is ambiguous. The germline V and J ends were trimmed by 1 base and 8 bases, with 7 bases remaining between them. Germline V gives CDR1 SGHNT, CDR2 YYREEE (reference sequence). CDR3 length: 12 residues. The CDR3 nucleotides are TGTGCCAGCAGCTTGAGTGACTATGAGCAGTTCTTC. It specifies CASSLSDYEQFF. The full variable domain, completed using reference TRBV5-4 and TRBJ2-1, is ETGVTQSPTHLIKTRGQQVTLRCSSQSGHNTVSWYQQALGQGPQFIFQYYREEENGRGNFPPRFSGLQFPNYSSELNVNALELDDSALYLCASSLSDYEQFFGPGTRLTVL.

This clonotype was counted many times. The chain has TRBV5-1 and TRBJ2-7, with 7 nucleotides matching TRBD2. This CDR3 spans 14 amino acids. CDR1 SGHRS and CDR2 YFSETQ come from the germline V gene. The trim removed 5 bases at V and 6 bases at J, leaving 11 bases unmatched. CDR3: CASSSAGVSPEQYF. CDR3 nucleotide sequence: TGCGCCAGCAGTTCCGCGGGAGTTTCCCCCGAGCAGTACTTC.

This clonotype was counted at least ten times. The chain employs TRBV7-2 and TRBJ2-7; weak D call: TRBD2 (6 bases). Between the trimmed V and J ends, which lost 5 bases and 2 bases, there was a span of 13 bases. The CDR3 is made up of 14 amino acids. The germline V gene encodes CDR1 SGHTA and CDR2 FQGNSA. CDR3 coding DNA: TGTGCCAGCAGCCCGGCGGGACTCCCCTACGAGCAGTACTTC. Translation gives CASSPAGLPYEQYF.

This clonotype was seen at least ten times. The rearrangement uses TRBV7-8 and TRBJ2-1; 8 bases agree with TRBD1. With 0 bases clipped from V and 14 bases from J, the junction kept 9 bases outside the gene matches. The CDR3 sequence is 14 residues long. CDR1 and CDR2 (germline): SGHVS, FQNEAQ. The CDR3, as DNA: TGTGCCAGCAGCTTAGCGCAGGGGGCGATAGTGAAGTTCTTC. Residues: CASSLAQGAIVKFF.

The chain is built from TRBV5-4 and TRBJ2-5, with TRBD2 matching 11 bases. J lost 1 base, V lost 4 bases, and 9 bases had no gene match. CDR1 SGHNT and CDR2 YYREEE come from the germline V gene (reference sequence). The CDR3 runs 17 residues. The CDR3: CASSHGGSGRAQETQYF. Here the CDR3 DNA reads TGTGCCAGCAGCCACGGAGGTAGCGGGAGGGCCCAAGAGACCCAGTACTTC.

This clonotype was recorded at least ten times. The chain couples TRBV20-1 to TRBJ2-3, with D unresolved. Germline V gene sequence: CDR1 DFQATT, CDR2 SNEGSKA (reference sequence). The CDR3 is made up of 12 amino acids. The V end lost 6 bases, the J end lost 6 bases, and 13 bases lay between the germline ends. CDR3: CSALTMTDTQYF. In nucleotides, the CDR3 is TGCAGTGCCCTAACAATGACGGATACGCAGTATTTT.

In this sample, this clonotype turned up many times. This sequence joins TRBV5-1 and TRBJ2-5, with unresolved D. V dropped 1 base and J dropped 4 bases, with 11 bases sitting between them. The germline CDR1 and CDR2 sequences are SGHRS and YFSETQ. The CDR3 is 14 residues long. The CDR3 DNA reads TGCGCCAGCAGCTTGAGCCAGCCCCCAGAGACCCAGTACTTC. Protein: CASSLSQPPETQYF.